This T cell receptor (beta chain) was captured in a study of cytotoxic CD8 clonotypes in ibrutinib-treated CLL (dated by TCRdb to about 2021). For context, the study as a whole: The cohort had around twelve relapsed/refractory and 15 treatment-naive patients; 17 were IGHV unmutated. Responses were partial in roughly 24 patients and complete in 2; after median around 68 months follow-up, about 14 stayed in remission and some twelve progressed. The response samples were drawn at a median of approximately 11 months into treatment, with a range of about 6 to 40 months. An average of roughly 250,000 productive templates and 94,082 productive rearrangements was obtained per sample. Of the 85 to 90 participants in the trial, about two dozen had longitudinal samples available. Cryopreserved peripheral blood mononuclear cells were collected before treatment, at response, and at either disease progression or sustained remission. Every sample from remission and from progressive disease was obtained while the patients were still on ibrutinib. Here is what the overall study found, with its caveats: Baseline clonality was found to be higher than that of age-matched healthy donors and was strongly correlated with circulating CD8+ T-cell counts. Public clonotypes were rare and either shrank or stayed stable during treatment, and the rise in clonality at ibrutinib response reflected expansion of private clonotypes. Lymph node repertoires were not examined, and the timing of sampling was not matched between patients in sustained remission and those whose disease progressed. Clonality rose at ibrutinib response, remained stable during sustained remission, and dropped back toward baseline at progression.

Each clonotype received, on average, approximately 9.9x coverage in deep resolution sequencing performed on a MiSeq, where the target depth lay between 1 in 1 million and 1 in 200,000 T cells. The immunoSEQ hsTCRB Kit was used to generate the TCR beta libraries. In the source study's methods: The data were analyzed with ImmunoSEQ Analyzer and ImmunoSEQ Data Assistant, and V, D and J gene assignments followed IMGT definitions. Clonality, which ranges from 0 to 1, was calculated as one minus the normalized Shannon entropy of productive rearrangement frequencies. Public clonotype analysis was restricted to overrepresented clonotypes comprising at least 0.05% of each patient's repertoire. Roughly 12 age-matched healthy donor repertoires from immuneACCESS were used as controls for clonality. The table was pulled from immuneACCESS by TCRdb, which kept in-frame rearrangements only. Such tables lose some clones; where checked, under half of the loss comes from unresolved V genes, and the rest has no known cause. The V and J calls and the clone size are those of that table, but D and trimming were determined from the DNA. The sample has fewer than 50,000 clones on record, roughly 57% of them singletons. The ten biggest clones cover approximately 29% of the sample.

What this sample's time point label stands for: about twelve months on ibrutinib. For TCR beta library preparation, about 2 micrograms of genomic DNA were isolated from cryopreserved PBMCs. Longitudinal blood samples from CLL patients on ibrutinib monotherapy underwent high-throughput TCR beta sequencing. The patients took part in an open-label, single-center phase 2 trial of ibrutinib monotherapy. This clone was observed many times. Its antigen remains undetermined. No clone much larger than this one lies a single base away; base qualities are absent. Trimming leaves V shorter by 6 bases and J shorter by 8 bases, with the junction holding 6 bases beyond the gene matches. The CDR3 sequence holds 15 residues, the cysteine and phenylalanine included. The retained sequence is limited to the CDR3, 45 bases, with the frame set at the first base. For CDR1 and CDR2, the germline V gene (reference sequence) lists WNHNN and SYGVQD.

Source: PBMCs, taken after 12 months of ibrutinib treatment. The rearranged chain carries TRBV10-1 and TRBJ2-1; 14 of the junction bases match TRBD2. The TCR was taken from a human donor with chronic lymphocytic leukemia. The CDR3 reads CASSGTSGSTHEQFF. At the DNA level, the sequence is TGCGCCAGCAGCGGGACTAGCGGGAGTACACATGAGCAGTTCTTC.